A selection of T cell receptor beta chains follows, all from one sample in a study of CD8 T cells in Susac syndrome. TCRdb reanalysed the immunoSEQ multiplex PCR reads using MiXCR and keeps one entry per CDR3 protein. The data contain around 200,000 distinct CDR3 sequences, 95% of them seen just once; the ten biggest clones take up approximately 0.089%. The specimen was CD4+ T cells from PBMCs. The receptors shown here come from a human donor with Susac syndrome. Both conserved end residues are part of each CDR3. The D gene is left open where the match is weak. Not all rows give a size; the values are once, few, many and, for expanded clones, a class.

V	J	size	length	D	DNA	CDR3
TRBV7-3	TRBJ1-1	once	13	-	TGTGCCAGCAGCCATGGGGCGAACACTGAAGCTTTCTTT	CASSHGANTEAFF
TRBV6-4	TRBJ2-1	-	13	-	TGTGCCAGCAGTCGGGAGACGGACAATGAGCAGTTCTTC	CASSRETDNEQFF
TRBV7-2	TRBJ2-3	-	15	TRBD2	TGTGCCAGCAGCTCTCAGACTAGCGGGAGAGATACGCAGTATTTT	CASSSQTSGRDTQYF
TRBV7-7	TRBJ2-2	-	15	-	TGTGCTAGCAGCTCCGACAGTACCAGCACCGGGGAGCTGTTTTTT	CASSSDSTSTGELFF
TRBV27	TRBJ2-7	-	13	-	TGTGCCAGCAAGCGACAAGTCCCCTACGAGCAGTACTTC	CASKRQVPYEQYF
TRBV29-1	TRBJ1-1	-	10	-	TGCAGCGTTGGAGGGGCTGAAGCTTTCTTT	CSVGGAEAFF
TRBV3-1	TRBJ1-2	once	13	-	TGTGCCAGCAGCCCCGGAGCTAACTATGGCTACACCTTC	CASSPGANYGYTF
TRBV5-1	TRBJ2-5	-	14	TRBD1	TGCGCCAGCAGCTCGGGGACAGGCGACGAGACCCAGTACTTC	CASSSGTGDETQYF
TRBV20-1	TRBJ2-5	-	13	-	TGCAGTGCTAGCCCGACCCCCAGGGGGACCCAGTACTTC	CSASPTPRGTQYF
TRBV19	TRBJ1-1	-	12	-	TGTGCCAGTAGTATACGGGACACTGAAGCTTTCTTT	CASSIRDTEAFF
TRBV29-1	TRBJ1-2	-	16	-	TGCAGCGCCCGGGGGGCCATTCAGGGCCCGACGAAGGGCTACACCTTC	CSARGAIQGPTKGYTF
TRBV7-9	TRBJ2-3	-	17	TRBD2	TGTGCCAGCAGCTTCCTCGGGACTAGCGGGGCGGGAGATACGCAGTATTTT	CASSFLGTSGAGDTQYF
TRBV30	TRBJ1-5	once	13	-	TGTGCCTGGAGTGGAGGGGGCAATCAGCCCCAGCATTTT	CAWSGGGNQPQHF
TRBV7-9	TRBJ2-2	-	19	TRBD2	TGTGCCAGCAGCGGTCGGACTAGCGGGGCGCTCTCGAACACCGGGGAGCTGTTTTTT	CASSGRTSGALSNTGELFF
TRBV19	TRBJ2-1	-	15	TRBD1	TGTGCCAGTAGGCAAGAGGGGACAGGGGCGGTTGAGCAGTTCTTC	CASRQEGTGAVEQFF
TRBV5-1	TRBJ1-1	-	15	-	TGCGCCAGCAGCTTTGGTGCCCCGATGAACACTGAAGCTTTCTTT	CASSFGAPMNTEAFF
TRBV11-3	TRBJ1-1	-	13	-	TGTGCCAGCAGCAGGCAGGCGAACACTGAAGCTTTCTTT	CASSRQANTEAFF
TRBV13	TRBJ2-7	-	14	-	TGTGCCAGCAGCTTGGGTAGCAGGTCGGACGAGCAGTACTTC	CASSLGSRSDEQYF
TRBV7-2	TRBJ2-5	once	13	-	TGTGCCAGCAGCTGGCAGGGGGGGGAGACCCAGTACTTC	CASSWQGGETQYF